This T cell receptor (beta chain) was identified in a study of T-cell reconstitution after alpha-beta-depleted transplantation in children. CDR3 size: 17 residues. Unmatched junction bases numbered 8, after V lost 1 base and J lost 2 bases. CDR1 is DFQATT, CDR2 SNEGSKA, per germline (reference sequence). This clonotype was picked up many times. As it was prepared, the TCRbeta library received unique molecular identifiers. In TCRdb, the PCR reads were re-called with MiXCR into one record per CDR3 protein. The sample contains approximately 590,000 distinct CDR3 sequences, roughly a tenth of which appear only once.

This clonotype originated in a human donor who donated a stem cell graft to a child with acute myeloid leukemia. The V and J genes are TRBV20-1 and TRBJ2-7; the match to TRBD2 covers 13 bases. The sample here was PBMCs from the stem cell graft donor, taken from the stem cell graft. CDR3 DNA: TGCAGTGCTAGAGGACTAGCGGGAGGACAAAGACCCTACGAGCAGTACTTC. Translating gives CSARGLAGGQRPYEQYF.